Presented here are 17 T cell receptor beta chains from one specimen sequenced in a study of T cells in Graves' hyperthyroidism and ophthalmopathy. It was RNA transcripts that yielded the amplified TCR beta CDR3 regions. The TCR CDR3 first-round RT-PCR relied on the HTBI primer set. TCRdb independently ran MiXCR on the multiplex PCR reads; one entry per CDR3 protein. Among roughly 650,000 distinct CDR3 sequences listed, about 16% were seen once. The sequencing input was blood. The receptors shown here come from a middle-aged woman with Graves' ophthalmopathy.

This clonotype was seen more than once but under ten times. The chain joins TRBV5-1 to TRBJ2-2, with 7 positions matching TRBD2. The CDR3 loop spans 17 amino acids. In germline, CDR1 is SGHRS, CDR2 YFSETQ. The junction had 5 bases not matched to a gene; V was cut back by 0 bases and J by 0 bases. The CDR3 sequence: CASSLGRGTTNTGELFF. CDR3 nucleotide sequence: TGCGCCAGCAGCTTGGGTCGGGGGACTACGAACACCGGGGAGCTGTTTTTT. Variable domain in full (rest from reference TRBV5-1 and TRBJ2-2): KAGVTQTPRYLIKTRGQQVTLSCSPISGHRSVSWYQQTPGQGLQFLFEYFSETQRNKGNFPGRFSGRQFSNSRSEMNVSTLELGDSALYLCASSLGRGTTNTGELFFGEGSRLTVL.

This clonotype was picked up many times. This rearrangement joins TRBV20-1 to TRBJ2-2; 9 bases map to TRBD2. The J segment lost 3 bases and the V segment lost 6 bases, leaving 8 bases of the junction unmatched. CDR1 is DFQATT, CDR2 SNEGSKA, per germline (reference sequence). The CDR3 is made up of 15 amino acids. The CDR3, as DNA: TGCAGTGCCCGACGGACTAGCGCGGACACCGGGGAGCTGTTTTTT. The encoded protein is CSARRTSADTGELFF.

This clonotype was detected only a few times. The rearrangement joins TRBV28 to TRBJ1-1; D remains ambiguous. V was trimmed by 5 bases and J by 11 bases, leaving 15 bases between them. The CDR3 runs to 12 residues. Germline assignment: CDR1 MDHEN and CDR2 SYDVKM. The CDR3 coding sequence is TGTGCCAGCAGTACCGGGCTTCGATGGGCTTTCTTT. Encoded protein: CASSTGLRWAFF.

This clonotype has at least ten counts. This chain joins TRBV5-1 and TRBJ2-1; 11 bases map to TRBD2. J was trimmed by 6 bases and V by 5 bases; bases with no gene match: 7. CDR1 and CDR2 (germline): SGHRS, YFSETQ. The CDR3 totals 15 residues. Here the CDR3 DNA reads TGCGCCAGCAGACCGGGACTAGCGGATTTCAATGAGCAGTTCTTC. Translating it yields CASRPGLADFNEQFF.

This clonotype was detected only once. The chain joins TRBV20-1 to TRBJ1-2, with D possibly TRBD1 on 5 matching bases. The ends were cut back, 3 bases at V and 4 bases at J, with 12 bases in the middle. The CDR3 is 13 residues long. In germline, CDR1 is DFQATT, CDR2 SNEGSKA (reference sequence). The CDR3, as DNA: TGCAGTGCTAGCTCCGGGACCGGCTATGGCTACACCTTC. Protein sequence: CSASSGTGYGYTF.

The table lists this clonotype with a few counts. The chain has TRBV13 and TRBJ2-3; 9 nucleotides line up with TRBD2. The V gene's germline CDR1 is PRHDT and CDR2 FYEKMQ (reference sequence). V shed 5 bases and J 6 bases; nucleotides not matched to a gene: 6. The CDR3 contains 14 residues. The CDR3 DNA reads as TGTGCCAGCAGCCCAGGACTAGCGTACGATACGCAGTATTTT. Protein: CASSPGLAYDTQYF.

This clonotype was observed many times. This sequence joins TRBV2 and TRBJ2-7; TRBD2 matches 10 bases. Germline V gene sequence: CDR1 SNHLY, CDR2 FYNNEI. The CDR3 has 14 residues. Trimming at V came to 5 bases and at J to 5 bases, leaving 6 bases not matched to a gene. The CDR3 loop reads CASSITSGIDEQYF. Written as DNA, the CDR3 is TGTGCCAGCAGTATAACTAGCGGGATAGACGAGCAGTACTTC. Full variable domain (outside the CDR3, taken from reference TRBV2 and TRBJ2-7): EPEVTQTPSHQVTQMGQEVILRCVPISNHLYFYWYRQILGQKVEFLVSFYNNEISEKSEIFDDQFSVERPDGSNFTLKIRSTKLEDSAMYFCASSITSGIDEQYFGPGTRLTVT.

This clonotype has ten or more counts. This rearrangement joins TRBV20-1 to TRBJ2-5, with 8 bases lining up with TRBD2. The ends lost 0 bases at V and 2 bases at J; junction bases unmatched: 5. CDR3 length: 15 residues. Germline loops: CDR1 DFQATT, CDR2 SNEGSKA (reference sequence). CDR3 sequence (DNA): TGCAGTGCTAGAGATCTCCGGGAGGGTCAAGAGACCCAGTACTTC. It specifies CSARDLREGQETQYF.

This clonotype was counted ten times or more. The rearrangement uses TRBV6-1 and TRBJ1-1; tentative D call: TRBD1 (6 bases). The germline gives CDR1 MNHNS, CDR2 SASEGT. V was trimmed by 5 bases and J by 5 bases, leaving 15 bases between them. The CDR3 covers 14 residues. In DNA, the CDR3 is TGTGCCAGCAGTCTTAAAGCTGACAGGACTGAAGCTTTCTTT. This gives the protein CASSLKADRTEAFF.

This clonotype was observed a few times. The gene calls are TRBV20-1 and TRBJ1-3, with D unclear. V lost 6 bases and J 4 bases, leaving 10 bases between the germline ends. Germline CDR1 is DFQATT and CDR2 is SNEGSKA (reference sequence). CDR3 size: 12 residues. CDR3 DNA: TGCAGTGCCCCCCTGGGGGGAAACACCATATATTTT. It translates to CSAPLGGNTIYF.

This sequence joins TRBV19 and TRBJ1-1; TRBD1 is a possible D gene (6 bases). Trimming cost V 4 bases and J 0 bases, with 12 bases left between them. CDR1 is LNHDA, CDR2 SQIVND, per germline (reference sequence). The CDR3 spans 15 residues. The CDR3 reads CASSKGVNMNTEAFF. The CDR3 nucleotides read TGTGCCAGTAGTAAGGGGGTCAACATGAACACTGAAGCTTTCTTT.

This clonotype came up many times. The chain recombines TRBV5-5 with TRBJ1-1; D perhaps matches TRBD1 (6 bases). The V gene lost 2 bases and the J gene lost 5 bases, with 10 bases spanning the gap. Germline assignment: CDR1 SGHKS and CDR2 YYEKEE (reference sequence). The CDR3 extends over 13 amino acids. As DNA, the CDR3 is TGTGCCAGCAGCTTTAACAGGGAGACTGAAGCTTTCTTT. As protein: CASSFNRETEAFF.

This clonotype was observed a handful of times. This chain links TRBV20-1 with TRBJ2-5, with TRBD2 identical over 8 bases. This CDR3 is built from 14 residues. Germline V gene sequence: CDR1 DFQATT, CDR2 SNEGSKA (reference sequence). J was trimmed by 5 bases and V by 5 bases; bases with no gene match: 10. DNA of the CDR3: TGCAGTGCTCCAATAAGCGGGAGAGGGGAGACCCAGTACTTC. Residues: CSAPISGRGETQYF.

The sample holds many counts of this clonotype. The chain joins TRBV30 to TRBJ1-1, with no clear D. Germline V gene lookup returns CDR1 GTSNPN and CDR2 SVGIG (reference sequence). V lost 2 bases, J lost 6 bases, and 16 bases lay in between. The CDR3 contains 14 residues. In nucleotides, the CDR3 is TGTGCCTGGAGTTTCGACCCCCGAGGAGCTGAAGCTTTCTTT. Its protein product is CAWSFDPRGAEAFF.

Comments on this clonotype: Just one base apart from a much larger clone, this may be a read error. The chain combines TRBV5-1 with TRBJ1-1, with D perhaps TRBD1 (5 bases). V was shortened by 0 bases and J by 1 base, with 7 bases between the two germline ends. CDR3 length: 14 residues. Germline V gives CDR1 SGHRS, CDR2 YFSETQ. The CDR3 protein is CASSLGTRNTEAFF. The CDR3 DNA follows: TGCGCCAGCAGCTTGGGGACAAGGAACACTGAAGCTTTCTTT.

This clonotype was recorded many times. This chain uses TRBV27 with TRBJ1-1; TRBD1 matches at 8 bases. Germline V gene sequence: CDR1 MNHEY, CDR2 SMNVEV (reference sequence). The junction had 6 bases not matched to a gene; V was cut back by 6 bases and J by 3 bases. This CDR3 has 14 residues. In DNA, the CDR3 is TGTGCCAGCAGCCCCCAGGGGGCGCACACTGAAGCTTTCTTT. Translation gives CASSPQGAHTEAFF.

V is TRBV7-2 and J is TRBJ1-6; D is unresolved. The CDR3 has 16 residues. Between the trimmed V and J ends, which lost 1 base and 0 bases, there was a span of 7 bases. From germline, CDR1 is SGHTA and CDR2 FQGNSA. The CDR3 region has the DNA TGTGCCAGCAGCTTAGTCCAGAGCTCCTATAATTCACCCCTCCACTTT. It translates to CASSLVQSSYNSPLHF. Based on the CDR3 plus reference TRBV7-2 and TRBJ1-6, the full variable domain is GAGVSQSPSNKVTEKGKDVELRCDPISGHTALYWYRQSLGQGLEFLIYFQGNSAPDKSGLPSDRFSAERTGGSVSTLTIQRTQQEDSAVYLCASSLVQSSYNSPLHFGNGTRLTVT.